Each of the 4 T cell receptor beta chains below was sequenced from the same sample in a study of T cells after yellow fever vaccination. Each CDR3 protein is one row after TCRdb ran MiXCR on the 5' RACE reads. The sample yields roughly 250,000 distinct CDR3 sequences, roughly 13% seen once. The sequences come from CD4+ T cells sorted from PBMCs, collected 45 days after the yellow fever booster vaccination. The origin of the receptors is a man aged 25 to 45 who received the YFV17D yellow fever vaccine.

This clonotype was recorded a few times. V gene TRBV4-3 combines with J gene TRBJ2-3, with TRBD2 matching 7 bases. This CDR3 region has 17 residues. Germline lookup yields CDR1 LGHNA and CDR2 YSLEER. V was clipped by 0 bases and J by 6 bases; unmatched bases: 12. In DNA, the CDR3 is TGCGCCAGCAGCCAAGAAATAACTAGCGTGGGGCAGGATACGCAGTATTTT. This encodes CASSQEITSVGQDTQYF.

The gene calls are TRBV20-1 and TRBJ2-5; D unresolved. Trimming shortened V by 3 bases and J by 5 bases, and 22 bases separated the two germline ends. The CDR3 has 16 amino acids. The germline V gene has CDR1 DFQATT and CDR2 SNEGSKA (reference sequence). In nucleotides, the CDR3 is TGCAGTGCTAGGACGTCTTTGGGCGTGTCGGCGGAGACCCAGTACTTC. Translating it yields CSARTSLGVSAETQYF.

V and J are TRBV25-1 and TRBJ2-3, with a weak D call TRBD2 (6 bases). The CDR3 loop spans 15 amino acids. Germline V gives CDR1 MGHDK, CDR2 SYGVNS. V lost 3 bases and J 0 bases, leaving 10 bases between the germline ends. The CDR3 coding sequence is TGTGCCAGCAGTGACATAGCGGCTAGCACAGATACGCAGTATTTT. This codes for CASSDIAASTDTQYF. The entire variable domain, with the rest obtained from reference TRBV25-1 and TRBJ2-3, is as follows: EADIYQTPRYLVIGTGKKITLECSQTMGHDKMYWYQQDPGMELHLIHYSYGVNSTEKGDLSSESTVSRIRTEHFPLTLESARPSHTSQYLCASSDIAASTDTQYFGPGTRLTVL.

With regard to this clonotype: An end of the junction differs from the germline gene, which may be a read error. V and J are TRBV20-1 and TRBJ2-2; 11 positions match TRBD2. The length of the CDR3 is 18 residues. Germline lookup yields CDR1 DFQATT and CDR2 SNEGSKA (reference sequence). Here the CDR3 reads CSARDPASGRRNTGELFF. The DNA of the CDR3 is TGCAGTGCTAGAGATCCGGCTAGCGGGAGGAGGAACACCGGGGAGCTATTTTTT.